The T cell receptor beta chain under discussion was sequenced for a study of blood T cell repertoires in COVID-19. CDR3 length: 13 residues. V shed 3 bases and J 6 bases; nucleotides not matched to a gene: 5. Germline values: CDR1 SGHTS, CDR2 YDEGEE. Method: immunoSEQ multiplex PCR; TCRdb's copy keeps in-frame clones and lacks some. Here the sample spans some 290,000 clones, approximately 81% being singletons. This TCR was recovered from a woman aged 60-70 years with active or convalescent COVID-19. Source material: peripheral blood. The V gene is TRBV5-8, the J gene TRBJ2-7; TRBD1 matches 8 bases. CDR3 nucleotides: TGTGCCAGCAGCTCCAGGGGGCTGAGCGAGCAGTACTTC. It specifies CASSSRGLSEQYF.